This passage covers 20 T cell receptor beta chains from one sample sequenced in a study of CD8+ T cells in alopecia areata. Sequencing used cDNA as its template, made by extracting RNA and reverse transcribing it. Some clones are missing from TCRdb's copy, which holds only in-frame ones; the method was immunoSEQ multiplex PCR. The sample carries around 140,000 clones, about nine tenths recorded once. The source material was CD8+ T cells sorted from blood, sampled at week 0. These receptor sequences come from a human donor with alopecia areata.

The chain combines TRBV4-1 with TRBJ1-1; D remains ambiguous. The CDR3 has 13 residues. Trimming shortened V by 6 bases and J by 0 bases, and 8 bases separated the two germline ends. CDR1 is MGHRA, CDR2 YSYEKL, per germline. CDR3 residues: CASRGGVNTEAFF. The CDR3 DNA is TGCGCCAGCAGGGGCGGAGTGAACACTGAAGCTTTCTTT.

The genes are TRBV27 and TRBJ2-1; the match to TRBD2 covers 9 bases. Losses at the gene ends were 0 bases for V and 7 bases for J; bases not matched to a gene: 7. CDR3 size: 16 residues. Germline CDR1 MNHEY, CDR2 SMNVEV (reference sequence). In nucleotides, the CDR3 is TGTGCCAGCAGTTTATCCCCGGGACTAGCTGGGAATGAGCAGTTCTTC. This encodes CASSLSPGLAGNEQFF.

The chain is built from TRBV7-2 and TRBJ2-3; D is undetermined. The germline V gene has CDR1 SGHTA and CDR2 FQGNSA. V was shortened by 5 bases and J by 4 bases, with 25 bases between the two germline ends. CDR3 length: 18 amino acids. CDR3 protein: CASSPGFYLGVYADTQYF. The CDR3 coding sequence is TGTGCCAGCAGCCCCGGTTTTTATCTTGGGGTATACGCAGATACGCAGTATTTT.

The J gene is TRBJ2-5, the V gene TRBV6-5; the D gene is possibly TRBD1 (5 bases). This CDR3 is 15 amino acids long. In germline, CDR1 is MNHEY, CDR2 SVGAGI. Trimming shortened V by 2 bases and J by 5 bases, and 15 bases separated the two germline ends. CDR3 amino acids: CASSYEAGPRETQYF. As DNA, the CDR3 is TGTGCCAGCAGTTACGAGGCAGGGCCGCGGGAGACCCAGTACTTC.

This clone appeared a single time. The chain uses TRBV13 and TRBJ1-1, with D perhaps matching TRBD1 (5 bases). Trimming shortened V by 5 bases and J by 1 base, and 8 bases separated the two germline ends. Germline V gene lookup returns CDR1 PRHDT and CDR2 FYEKMQ (reference sequence). This CDR3 has 13 residues. CDR3 coding DNA: TGTGCCAGCAGCGATACAGGGAACACTGAAGCTTTCTTT. Translation: CASSDTGNTEAFF.

V gene TRBV6-5 combines with J gene TRBJ2-2; D gene ambiguous. The ends were cut back, 1 base at V and 0 bases at J, with 6 bases in the middle. Germline V gene sequence: CDR1 MNHEY, CDR2 SVGAGI. The CDR3 runs to 15 residues. Here the CDR3 reads CASSYFYANTGELFF. The CDR3 nucleotides read TGTGCCAGCAGTTACTTCTACGCGAACACCGGGGAGCTGTTTTTT.

As regards this clone: This CDR3 is also generated by other DNA sequences in the sample. The rearrangement uses TRBV25-1 and TRBJ2-5; D remains ambiguous. This CDR3 is built from 12 residues. Germline V lookup: CDR1 MGHDK, CDR2 SYGVNS. The V gene lost 1 base and the J gene lost 3 bases, with 3 bases spanning the gap. CDR3 region: CASSESEETQYF. The CDR3 region has the DNA TGTGCCAGCAGTGAATCAGAAGAGACCCAGTACTTC. The variable domain in full, completed from reference TRBV25-1 and TRBJ2-5, reads EADIYQTPRYLVIGTGKKITLECSQTMGHDKMYWYQQDPGMELHLIHYSYGVNSTEKGDLSSESTVSRIRTEHFPLTLESARPSHTSQYLCASSESEETQYFGPGTRLLVL.

The V call is TRBV16, the J call TRBJ1-1; tentative D call: TRBD1 (6 bases). V was cut by 5 bases and J by 5 bases, with 12 bases left in between. CDR1 is KGHSY and CDR2 is FQNENV in the germline V gene. The CDR3 is made up of 13 amino acids. The CDR3 nucleotides read TGTGCCAGCAGCACCGGCAGGGGTACTGAAGCTTTCTTT. This gives the protein CASSTGRGTEAFF. The full variable domain, its missing parts supplied by reference TRBV16 and TRBJ1-1, is GEEVAQTPKHLVRGEGQKAKLYCAPIKGHSYVFWYQQVLKNEFKFLISFQNENVFDETGMPKERFSAKCLPNSPCSLEIQATKLEDSAVYFCASSTGRGTEAFFGQGTRLTVV.

This chain links TRBV2 with TRBJ1-1, with a possible D match to TRBD1 (5 bases). V was cut by 3 bases and J by 1 base, with 15 bases left in between. Germline CDR1 and CDR2: SNHLY and FYNNEI. This CDR3 has 16 residues. The chain's CDR3 is CASSEGRVPENTEAFF. For the CDR3, the DNA is TGTGCCAGCAGTGAGGGCAGGGTCCCCGAGAACACTGAAGCTTTCTTT.

V usage is TRBV27 and J usage is TRBJ2-6, with no clear D. Deletions cut 3 bases from V and 0 bases from J, with 6 bases between. This CDR3 region has 15 residues. Germline loops: CDR1 MNHEY, CDR2 SMNVEV (reference sequence). The CDR3, as DNA: TGTGCCAGCAGTTTGAGCTACTCTGGGGCCAACGTCCTGACTTTC. This codes for CASSLSYSGANVLTF.

V usage is TRBV13 and J usage is TRBJ2-7, with 9 nucleotides matching TRBD2. CDR1 PRHDT and CDR2 FYEKMQ come from the germline V gene (reference sequence). The CDR3 is made up of 15 amino acids. Trimming at V came to 0 bases and at J to 2 bases, leaving 2 bases not matched to a gene. The CDR3 reads CASSLGLAGTYEQYF. As DNA, the CDR3 is TGTGCCAGCAGCTTAGGCCTAGCGGGGACCTACGAGCAGTACTTC.

The J gene is TRBJ2-2, the V gene TRBV6-6, with a weak D call TRBD1 (6 bases). Trimming removed 8 bases at V and 1 base at J, with 14 bases between. The germline gives CDR1 MNHNY, CDR2 SVGAGI (reference sequence). The CDR3 is 15 residues long. The CDR3 loop is CASLGQGRNTGELFF. CDR3 bases: TGTGCCAGCCTGGGGCAGGGGAGGAACACCGGGGAGCTGTTTTTT.

The rearrangement joins TRBV9 to TRBJ1-5; D is unresolved. Germline loops: CDR1 SGDLS, CDR2 YYNGEE. V lost 3 bases and J lost 2, with 9 bases in between. CDR3 length equals 14 residues. CDR3 nucleotides: TGTGCCAGCAGCGGAAGCGGGGGCAATCAGCCCCAGCATTTT. The encoded protein is CASSGSGGNQPQHF. Variable domain in full (rest from reference TRBV9 and TRBJ1-5): DSGVTQTPKHLITATGQRVTLRCSPRSGDLSVYWYQQSLDQGLQFLIQYYNGEERAKGNILERFSAQQFPDLHSELNLSSLELGDSALYFCASSGSGGNQPQHFGDGTRLSIL.

J is TRBJ2-7 and V is TRBV7-9; 7 bases match TRBD1. V shed 5 bases, J shed 1 base, and the junction held 5 bases outside the gene matches. The germline V gene encodes CDR1 SEHNR and CDR2 FQNEAQ (reference sequence). The CDR3 loop spans 14 amino acids. CDR3 in DNA: TGTGCCAGCAGCACTCCGGGACAGTCCTACGAGCAGTACTTC. Its protein product is CASSTPGQSYEQYF.

This clone was recorded a few times. The chain joins TRBV23-1 to TRBJ2-7; TRBD1 aligns across 8 bases. TRBV23-1 is reported as an ORF; its role is uncertain. CDR3 length equals 15 residues. V lost 0 bases, J lost 3 bases, and 4 bases stayed unmatched. CDR3 amino acids: CASSQSNRGIYEQYF. DNA of the CDR3: TGCGCCAGCAGTCAATCCAACAGGGGGATCTACGAGCAGTACTTC.

The sample holds one count of this clone. The rearrangement uses TRBV30 and TRBJ2-7; 9 bases agree with TRBD1. This CDR3 region has 14 residues. V shed 2 bases and J 5 bases; nucleotides not matched to a gene: 7. The V gene's germline CDR1 is GTSNPN and CDR2 SVGIG (reference sequence). The CDR3 here is CAWSPGTGWDEQYF. The DNA of the CDR3 is TGTGCCTGGAGTCCCGGGACAGGGTGGGACGAGCAGTACTTC.

The chain carries TRBV27 and TRBJ2-1, with 8 bases fitting TRBD2. J was trimmed by 7 bases and V by 8 bases; bases with no gene match: 7. Germline V CDR1 and CDR2: MNHEY, SMNVEV (reference sequence). The CDR3 totals 13 residues. DNA of the CDR3: TGTGCCAGCGGCCCGGGGGGGCAAAATGAGCAGTTCTTC. Residues: CASGPGGQNEQFF.

With respect to this clone: Other DNA sequences in this specimen translate into the identical CDR3. The chain recombines TRBV27 with TRBJ1-5; D remains ambiguous. The CDR3 covers 15 residues. Per the germline V gene, CDR1 is MNHEY and CDR2 is SMNVEV (reference sequence). V was trimmed by 1 base and J by 0 bases, leaving 7 bases between them. The CDR3, as DNA: TGTGCCAGCAGTTTATGGGGTTATAGCAATCAGCCCCAGCATTTT. As protein: CASSLWGYSNQPQHF.

The chain employs TRBV11-1 and TRBJ1-1; D uncertain. Germline assignment: CDR1 SGHAT and CDR2 FQDESV (reference sequence). The V end was cut by 7 bases, the J end by 1 base, with 22 bases between. The CDR3 is made up of 17 amino acids. The CDR3 loop reads CASTKRQARRSNTEAFF. The CDR3 DNA follows: TGTGCCAGCACCAAAAGGCAGGCCAGGAGGTCGAACACTGAAGCTTTCTTT.

The chain joins TRBV6-5 to TRBJ1-2; 7 nucleotides align to TRBD1. V shed 0 bases, J shed 6 bases, and the junction held 1 base outside the gene matches. Per germline, CDR1 MNHEY and CDR2 SVGAGI. This CDR3 has 13 residues. The CDR3, as DNA: TGTGCCAGCAGTTACTCGACAGGGCATGGCTACACCTTC. This translates into CASSYSTGHGYTF.